The 26 T cell receptor beta chains reported below all come from one sample, sequenced in a study of CXCR3-negative and CXCR3-positive naive CD8 T cells. All TRB cDNA libraries came from 5' RACE performed with UMI labels. From the 5' RACE reads, TCRdb lists one entry per CDR3 protein and no DNA. This sample's table has over 6,500 distinct CDR3 sequences. Input material: naive CXCR3- CD8+ T cells from blood. Subset noted: CD45RO-CCR7+CD27+CD95- naive CD8+ T cells lacking CXCR3 (TNR3-). Receptors originate from a human donor in good health. Some clones in this sample may be carry-over from other donors' samples.

This clonotype is called medium-sized based on its frequency. The chain combines TRBV2 with TRBJ2-1; no DNA is available, so the TRBD1 call from TCRdb remains unchecked. CDR1 is SNHLY and CDR2 is FYNNEI in the germline V gene. The CDR3 sequence is 13 residues long. The CDR3 loop reads CASSSGMTNEQFF.

The gene calls are TRBV20-1 and TRBJ2-4; without DNA, the TCRdb call of TRBD2 cannot be checked. Germline CDR1 and CDR2: DFQATT and SNEGSKA (reference sequence). The CDR3 totals 13 residues. The CDR3 sequence: CSARGETKNIQYF.

The chain combines TRBV27 with TRBJ2-5. The CDR3 totals 13 residues. Germline CDR1 and CDR2: MNHEY and SMNVEV (reference sequence). CDR3 region: CASSLARKETQYF.

This chain connects TRBV14 to TRBJ1-1; TCRdb returns TRBD1, unconfirmable since there is no DNA. CDR1 SGHDN and CDR2 FVKESK come from the germline V gene. The CDR3 runs 13 residues. The CDR3 sequence: CASSPRGRTEAFF.

In terms of frequency, this clonotype is medium-sized. This chain connects TRBV29-1 to TRBJ2-5. Germline V gives CDR1 SQVTM, CDR2 ANQGSEA. The length of the CDR3 is 11 residues. CDR3 amino acids: CSATEQETQYF.

The V call is TRBV29-1, the J call TRBJ2-1; as DNA is missing, the TRBD2 call by TCRdb cannot be tested. CDR1 is SQVTM and CDR2 is ANQGSEA in the germline V gene. This CDR3 contains 15 residues. CDR3: CSVAGTSGSYNEQFF.

This chain uses TRBV5-1 with TRBJ1-1; the D call from TCRdb, TRBD1, cannot be confirmed without DNA. The CDR3 is 14 residues long. Per germline, CDR1 SGHRS and CDR2 YFSETQ. CDR3 sequence reads: CASSLNGGNTEAFF.

J is TRBJ1-1 and V is TRBV5-6; checking the TCRdb D call of TRBD1 is not possible without DNA. Germline values: CDR1 SGHDT, CDR2 YYEEEE. CDR3 length equals 14 residues. The CDR3 region is CASSPGDSYTEAFF.

J is TRBJ2-7 and V is TRBV19; the D gene TCRdb calls, TRBD1, cannot be checked with no DNA. The CDR3 has 13 residues. Germline CDR1 is LNHDA and CDR2 is SQIVND (reference sequence). The CDR3 spells CASSSGPGPEQYF.

By frequency, this clonotype is large. J is TRBJ1-2 and V is TRBV25-1. Germline V CDR1 and CDR2: MGHDK, SYGVNS. The CDR3 spans 17 residues. CDR3 in amino acids: CASREGGIREVNYGYTF.

J is TRBJ1-1 and V is TRBV7-7. This CDR3 is built from 13 residues. Germline CDR1 is SSHAT and CDR2 is FNYEAQ (reference sequence). CDR3 protein: CASSLDENTEAFF.

This clonotype is classed as medium-sized by frequency. The gene calls are TRBV5-1 and TRBJ2-1; TCRdb picks TRBD2, but there is no DNA to check that call. The CDR3 runs to 15 residues. Per germline, CDR1 SGHRS and CDR2 YFSETQ. The CDR3 reads CASSLEASWGDEQFF.

The chain couples TRBV5-5 to TRBJ1-5; checking the TCRdb D call of TRBD1 is not possible without DNA. Germline CDR1 SGHKS, CDR2 YYEKEE (reference sequence). CDR3 length: 16 amino acids. CDR3 sequence: CASSPTDSASNQPQHF.

This clonotype registers medium-sized by frequency. The chain has TRBV5-1 and TRBJ2-2; TCRdb returns TRBD2, unconfirmable since there is no DNA. The CDR3 spans 16 residues. CDR1 is SGHRS and CDR2 is YFSETQ in the germline V gene. The chain's CDR3 is CASSYNEGAHTGELFF. Together with reference TRBV5-1 and TRBJ2-2, the CDR3 gives the full variable domain: KAGVTQTPRYLIKTRGQQVTLSCSPISGHRSVSWYQQTPGQGLQFLFEYFSETQRNKGNFPGRFSGRQFSNSRSEMNVSTLELGDSALYLCASSYNEGAHTGELFFGEGSRLTVL.

This chain uses TRBV10-1 with TRBJ2-2; lacking DNA, the TRBD1 call made by TCRdb goes unchecked. The germline gives CDR1 WNHNN, CDR2 SYGVQD (reference sequence). This CDR3 comprises 15 residues. CDR3 sequence: CASSDGTGPTGELFF.

This chain connects TRBV11-2 to TRBJ2-1; TCRdb picks TRBD2, but there is no DNA to check that call. CDR1 SGHAT and CDR2 FQNNGV come from the germline V gene. The CDR3 has 14 amino acids. The chain's CDR3 is CASSPTSGSPTQFF.

The chain recombines TRBV29-1 with TRBJ2-7; TCRdb reports TRBD1, a call that lacks DNA to check it against. This CDR3 is 13 amino acids long. CDR1 and CDR2 (germline): SQVTM, ANQGSEA. CDR3 in amino acids: CSGREPGSYEQYF.

The rearrangement links TRBV5-1 to TRBJ2-1; TCRdb names TRBD2, which stays unverified in the absence of DNA. From germline, CDR1 is SGHRS and CDR2 YFSETQ. CDR3 length equals 14 residues. The CDR3 reads CASSLRTRTDEQFF. Supplemented by reference TRBV5-1 and TRBJ2-1, the full variable domain reads KAGVTQTPRYLIKTRGQQVTLSCSPISGHRSVSWYQQTPGQGLQFLFEYFSETQRNKGNFPGRFSGRQFSNSRSEMNVSTLELGDSALYLCASSLRTRTDEQFFGPGTRLTVL.

The rearrangement uses TRBV13 and TRBJ2-5; the D call from TCRdb, TRBD2, cannot be confirmed without DNA. CDR3 length: 15 amino acids. Germline CDR1 reads PRHDT; CDR2 reads FYEKMQ (reference sequence). This CDR3 reads CASSLRLAGRETQYF.

The chain links TRBV2 to TRBJ2-7; without DNA, the TCRdb call of TRBD1 cannot be checked. The CDR3 loop spans 15 amino acids. The V gene's germline CDR1 is SNHLY and CDR2 FYNNEI. This CDR3 is CASRVGTGSSYEQYF.

The J gene is TRBJ1-1, the V gene TRBV12-5. This CDR3 is 13 amino acids long. Looked up from germline, CDR1 is LGHNT and CDR2 is FRNRAP. CDR3 sequence: CASGFGLDTEAFF.

This clonotype registers medium-sized by frequency. V gene TRBV6-2 or TRBV6-3 combines with J gene TRBJ2-1; the TCRdb call, TRBD1, lacks DNA for checking. CDR1 MNHEY and CDR2 SVGEGT come from the germline V gene. The CDR3 consists of 12 residues. CDR3 in amino acids: CASRRGQGEQFF.

The genes are TRBV29-1 and TRBJ2-1; TCRdb selects TRBD2, and the lack of DNA leaves this call unchecked. Germline loops: CDR1 SQVTM, CDR2 ANQGSEA. The CDR3 is 13 amino acids. CDR3 region: CSVEREGPDEQFF.

This clonotype is deemed medium-sized (0.01 to 0.1%) by its frequency. This rearrangement joins TRBV7-9 to TRBJ2-1; TCRdb calls TRBD1, which cannot be checked without DNA. This CDR3 spans 14 amino acids. Germline V gives CDR1 SEHNR, CDR2 FQNEAQ (reference sequence). CDR3 in amino acids: CASSHPATINEQFF.

By frequency, this clonotype is medium-sized. J is TRBJ2-2 and V is TRBV29-1; TCRdb designates TRBD2, a call that cannot be tested without DNA. This CDR3 region has 17 residues. Looked up from germline, CDR1 is SQVTM and CDR2 is ANQGSEA. CDR3 amino acids: CSVPLTSGRAIAGELFF.

The chain has TRBV18 and TRBJ2-7; TCRdb returns TRBD1, unconfirmable since there is no DNA. CDR3 length: 14 residues. The V gene's germline CDR1 is KGHSH and CDR2 LQKENI. CDR3 residues: CASSPPGPGSEQYF.